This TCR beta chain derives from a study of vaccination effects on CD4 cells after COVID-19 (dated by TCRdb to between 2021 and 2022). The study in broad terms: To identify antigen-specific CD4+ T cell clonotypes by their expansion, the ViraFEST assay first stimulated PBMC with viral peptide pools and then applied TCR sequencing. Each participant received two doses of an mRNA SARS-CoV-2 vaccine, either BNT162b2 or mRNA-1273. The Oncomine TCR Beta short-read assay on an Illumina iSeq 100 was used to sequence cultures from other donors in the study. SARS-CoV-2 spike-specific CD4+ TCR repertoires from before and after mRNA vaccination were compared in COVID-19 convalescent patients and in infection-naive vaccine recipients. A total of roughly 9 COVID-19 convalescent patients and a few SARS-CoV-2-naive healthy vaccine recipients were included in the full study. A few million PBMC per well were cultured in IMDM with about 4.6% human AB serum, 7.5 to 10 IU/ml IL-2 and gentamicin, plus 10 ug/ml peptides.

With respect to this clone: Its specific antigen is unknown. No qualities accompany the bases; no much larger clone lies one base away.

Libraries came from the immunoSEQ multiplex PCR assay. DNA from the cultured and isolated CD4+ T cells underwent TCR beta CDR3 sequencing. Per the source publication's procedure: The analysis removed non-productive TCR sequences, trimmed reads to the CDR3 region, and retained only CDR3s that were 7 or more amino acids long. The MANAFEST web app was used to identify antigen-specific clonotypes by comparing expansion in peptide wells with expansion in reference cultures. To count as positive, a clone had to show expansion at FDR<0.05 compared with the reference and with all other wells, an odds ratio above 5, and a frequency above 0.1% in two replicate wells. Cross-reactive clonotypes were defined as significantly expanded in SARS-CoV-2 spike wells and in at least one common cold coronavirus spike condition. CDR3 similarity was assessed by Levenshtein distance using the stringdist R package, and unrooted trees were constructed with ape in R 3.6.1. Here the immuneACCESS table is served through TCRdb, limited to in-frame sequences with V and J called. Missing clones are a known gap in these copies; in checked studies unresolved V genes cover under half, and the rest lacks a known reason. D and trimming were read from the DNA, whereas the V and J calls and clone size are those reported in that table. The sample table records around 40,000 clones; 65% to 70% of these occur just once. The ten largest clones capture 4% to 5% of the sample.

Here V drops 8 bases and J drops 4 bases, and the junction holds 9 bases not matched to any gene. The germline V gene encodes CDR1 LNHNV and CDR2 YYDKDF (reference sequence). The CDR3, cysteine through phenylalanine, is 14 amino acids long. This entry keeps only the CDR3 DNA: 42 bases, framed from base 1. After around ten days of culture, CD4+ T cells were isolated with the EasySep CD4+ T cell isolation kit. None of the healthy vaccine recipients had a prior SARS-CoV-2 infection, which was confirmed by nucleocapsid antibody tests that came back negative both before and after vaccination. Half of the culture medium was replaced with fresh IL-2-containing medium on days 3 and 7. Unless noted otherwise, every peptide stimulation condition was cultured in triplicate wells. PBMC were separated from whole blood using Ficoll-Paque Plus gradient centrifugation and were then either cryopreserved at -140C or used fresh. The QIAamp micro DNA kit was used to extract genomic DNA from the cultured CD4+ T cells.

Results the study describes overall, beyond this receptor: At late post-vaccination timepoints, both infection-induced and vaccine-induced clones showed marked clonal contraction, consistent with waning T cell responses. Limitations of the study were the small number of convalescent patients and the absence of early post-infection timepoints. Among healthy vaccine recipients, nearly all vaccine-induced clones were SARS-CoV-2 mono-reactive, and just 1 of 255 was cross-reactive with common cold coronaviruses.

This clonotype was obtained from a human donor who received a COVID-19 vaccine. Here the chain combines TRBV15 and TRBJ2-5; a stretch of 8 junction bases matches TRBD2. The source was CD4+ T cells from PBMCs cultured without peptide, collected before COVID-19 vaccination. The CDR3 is CATSGRGGRETQYF. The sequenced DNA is TGTGCCACCTCCGGCCGGGGGGGCAGAGAGACCCAGTACTTC.